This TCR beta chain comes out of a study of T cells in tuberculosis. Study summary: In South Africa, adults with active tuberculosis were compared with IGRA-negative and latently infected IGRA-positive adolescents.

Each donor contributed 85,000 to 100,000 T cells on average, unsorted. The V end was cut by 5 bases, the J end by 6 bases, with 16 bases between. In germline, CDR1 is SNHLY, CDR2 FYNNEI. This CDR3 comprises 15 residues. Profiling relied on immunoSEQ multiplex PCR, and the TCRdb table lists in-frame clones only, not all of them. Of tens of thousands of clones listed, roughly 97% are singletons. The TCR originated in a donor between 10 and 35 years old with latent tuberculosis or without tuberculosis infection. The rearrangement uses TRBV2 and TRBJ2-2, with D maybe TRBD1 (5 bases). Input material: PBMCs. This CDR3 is CASSLQSIGAGELFF. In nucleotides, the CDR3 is TGTGCCAGCAGTTTACAATCTATAGGGGCCGGGGAGCTGTTTTTT.